This T cell receptor beta chain was sequenced during a study of CD8 T cells in Susac syndrome. A quantity of about 0.5 to 1 ug RNA underwent reverse transcription using random hexamers. By means of immunoSEQ multiplex PCR, TCR beta CDR3 spanning 54 Vbeta and 13 Jbeta underwent amplification. TCRdb re-called the immunoSEQ multiplex PCR reads with MiXCR, one entry per CDR3 protein. The sample shows approximately 280,000 distinct CDR3 sequences, about 85% of them seen only once. The CDR3 is made up of 15 amino acids. The germline V gene has CDR1 GTSNPN and CDR2 SVGIG (reference sequence). V was cut by 1 base and J by 0 bases, with 10 bases left in between.

The sequence was collected from a human donor with multiple sclerosis. The source material was CD8+ T cells from PBMCs. The chain uses TRBV30 and TRBJ1-5; a possible D gene is TRBD1 (5 bases). The CDR3 sequence is CAWSDGALSNQPQHF. CDR3 nucleotide sequence: TGTGCCTGGAGTGATGGGGCACTTAGCAATCAGCCCCAGCATTTT.